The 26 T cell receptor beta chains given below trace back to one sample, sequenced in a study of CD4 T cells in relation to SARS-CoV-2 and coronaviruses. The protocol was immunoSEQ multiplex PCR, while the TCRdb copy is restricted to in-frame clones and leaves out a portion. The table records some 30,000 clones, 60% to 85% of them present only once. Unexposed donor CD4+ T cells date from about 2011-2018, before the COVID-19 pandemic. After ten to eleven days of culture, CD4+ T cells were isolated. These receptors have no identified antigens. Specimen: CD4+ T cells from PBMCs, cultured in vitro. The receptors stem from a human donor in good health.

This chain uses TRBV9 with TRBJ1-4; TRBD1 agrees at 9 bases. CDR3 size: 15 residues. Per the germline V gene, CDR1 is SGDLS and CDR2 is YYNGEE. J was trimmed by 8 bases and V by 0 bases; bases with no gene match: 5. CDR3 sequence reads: CASSVAGQGSEKLFF. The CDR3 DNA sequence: TGTGCCAGCAGCGTAGCCGGACAGGGGAGCGAAAAACTGTTTTTT.

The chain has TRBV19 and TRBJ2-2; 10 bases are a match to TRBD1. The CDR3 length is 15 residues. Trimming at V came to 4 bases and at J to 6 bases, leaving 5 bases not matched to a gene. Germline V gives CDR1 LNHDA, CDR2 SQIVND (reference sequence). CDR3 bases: TGTGCCAGTAGTAAGGGGACAGGGGAGTCCGGGGAGCTGTTTTTT. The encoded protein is CASSKGTGESGELFF.

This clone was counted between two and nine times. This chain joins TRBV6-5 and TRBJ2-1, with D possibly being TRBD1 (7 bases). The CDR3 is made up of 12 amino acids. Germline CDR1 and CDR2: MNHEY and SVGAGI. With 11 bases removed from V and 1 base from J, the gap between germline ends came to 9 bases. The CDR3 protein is CAAGGSYNEQFF. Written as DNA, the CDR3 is TGTGCCGCAGGGGGGTCCTACAATGAGCAGTTCTTC.

CDR3 sequence: CASGLGETQYF. The CDR3 coding sequence is TGTGCCAGCGGACTAGGGGAGACCCAGTACTTC. The chain joins TRBV2 to TRBJ2-5; 7 positions agree with TRBD2. Germline V gene data show CDR1 as SNHLY and CDR2 as FYNNEI. The V gene end was trimmed by 8 bases and the J gene end by 5 bases; junction bases not matched to a gene: 2. The CDR3 loop spans 11 amino acids.

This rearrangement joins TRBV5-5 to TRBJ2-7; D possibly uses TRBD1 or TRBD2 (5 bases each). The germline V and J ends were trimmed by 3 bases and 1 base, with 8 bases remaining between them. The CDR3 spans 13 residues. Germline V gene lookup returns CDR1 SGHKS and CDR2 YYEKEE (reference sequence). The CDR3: CASSWGPSYEQYF. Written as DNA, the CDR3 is TGTGCCAGCAGCTGGGGACCGTCCTACGAGCAGTACTTC. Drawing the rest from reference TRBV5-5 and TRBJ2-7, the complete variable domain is DAGVTQSPTHLIKTRGQQVTLRCSPISGHKSVSWYQQVLGQGPQFIFQYYEKEERGRGNFPDRFSARQFPNYSSELNVNALLLGDSALYLCASSWGPSYEQYFGPGTRLTVT.

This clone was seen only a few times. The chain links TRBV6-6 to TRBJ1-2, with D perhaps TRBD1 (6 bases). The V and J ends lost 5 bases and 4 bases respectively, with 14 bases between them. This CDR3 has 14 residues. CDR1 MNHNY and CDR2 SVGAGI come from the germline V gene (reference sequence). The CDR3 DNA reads TGTGCCAGCAGTCGGTCCCGGGACATCTATGGCTACACCTTC. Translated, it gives CASSRSRDIYGYTF.

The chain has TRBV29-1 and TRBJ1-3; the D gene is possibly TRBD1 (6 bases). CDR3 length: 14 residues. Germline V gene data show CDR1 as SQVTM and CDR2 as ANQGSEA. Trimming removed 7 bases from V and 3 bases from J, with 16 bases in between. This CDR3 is CSASQGGGGNTIYF. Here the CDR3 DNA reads TGCAGCGCTTCACAGGGCGGTGGTGGAAACACCATATATTTT.

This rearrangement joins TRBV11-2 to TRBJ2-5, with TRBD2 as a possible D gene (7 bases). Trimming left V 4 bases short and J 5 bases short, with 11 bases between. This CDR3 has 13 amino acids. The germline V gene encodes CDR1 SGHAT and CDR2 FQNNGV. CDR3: CASSSGGRETQYF. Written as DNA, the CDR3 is TGTGCCAGCAGCTCCGGGGGGCGGGAGACCCAGTACTTC.

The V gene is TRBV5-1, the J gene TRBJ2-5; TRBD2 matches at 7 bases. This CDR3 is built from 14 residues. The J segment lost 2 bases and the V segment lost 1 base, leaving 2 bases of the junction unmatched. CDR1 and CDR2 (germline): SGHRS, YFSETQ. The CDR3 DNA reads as TGCGCCAGCAGCTTGATGCGGGAGCAAGAGACCCAGTACTTC. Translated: CASSLMREQETQYF.

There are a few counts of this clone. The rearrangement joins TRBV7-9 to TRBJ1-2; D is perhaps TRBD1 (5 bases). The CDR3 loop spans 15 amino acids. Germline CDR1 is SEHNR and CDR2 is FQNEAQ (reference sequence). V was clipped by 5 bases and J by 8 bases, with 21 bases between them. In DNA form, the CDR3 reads TGTGCCAGCAGCCAACCACGAGGAGGGGAGTACGGCTACACCTTC. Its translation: CASSQPRGGEYGYTF.

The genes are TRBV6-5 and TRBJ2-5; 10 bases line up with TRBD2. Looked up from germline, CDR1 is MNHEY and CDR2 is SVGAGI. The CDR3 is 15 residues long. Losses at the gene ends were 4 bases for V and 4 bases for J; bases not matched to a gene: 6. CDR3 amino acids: CASSSLGLAAETQYF. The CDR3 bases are TGTGCCAGCAGTTCCCTTGGACTAGCGGCAGAGACCCAGTACTTC.

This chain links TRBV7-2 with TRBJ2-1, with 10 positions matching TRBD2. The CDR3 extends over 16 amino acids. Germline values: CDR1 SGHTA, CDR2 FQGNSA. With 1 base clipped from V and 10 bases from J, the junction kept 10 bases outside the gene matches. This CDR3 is CASSLVLSSGRSEQFF. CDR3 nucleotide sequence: TGTGCCAGCAGCTTAGTATTGTCTAGCGGGAGATCCGAGCAGTTCTTC.

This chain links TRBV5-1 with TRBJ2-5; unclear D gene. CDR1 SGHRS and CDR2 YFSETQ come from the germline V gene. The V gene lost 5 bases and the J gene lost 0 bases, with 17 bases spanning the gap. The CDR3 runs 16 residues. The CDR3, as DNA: TGCGCCAGCAGTCTTGGCCCTGCAGGAGACCAAGAGACCCAGTACTTC. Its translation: CASSLGPAGDQETQYF. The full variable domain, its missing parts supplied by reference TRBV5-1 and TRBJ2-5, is KAGVTQTPRYLIKTRGQQVTLSCSPISGHRSVSWYQQTPGQGLQFLFEYFSETQRNKGNFPGRFSGRQFSNSRSEMNVSTLELGDSALYLCASSLGPAGDQETQYFGPGTRLLVL.

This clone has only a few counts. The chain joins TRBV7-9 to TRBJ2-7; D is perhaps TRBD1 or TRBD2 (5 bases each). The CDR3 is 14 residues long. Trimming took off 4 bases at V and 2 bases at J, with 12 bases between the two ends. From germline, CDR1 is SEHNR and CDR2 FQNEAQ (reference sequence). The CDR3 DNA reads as TGTGCCAGCAGCTCGGGGACGGCTACCTACGAGCAGTACTTC. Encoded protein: CASSSGTATYEQYF.

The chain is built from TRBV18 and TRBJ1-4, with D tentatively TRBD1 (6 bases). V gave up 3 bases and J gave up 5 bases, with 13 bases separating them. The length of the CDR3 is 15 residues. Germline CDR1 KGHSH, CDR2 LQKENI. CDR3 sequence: CASSPTGSLNEKLFF. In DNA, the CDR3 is TGTGCCAGCTCACCGACAGGATCCCTAAATGAAAAACTGTTTTTT.

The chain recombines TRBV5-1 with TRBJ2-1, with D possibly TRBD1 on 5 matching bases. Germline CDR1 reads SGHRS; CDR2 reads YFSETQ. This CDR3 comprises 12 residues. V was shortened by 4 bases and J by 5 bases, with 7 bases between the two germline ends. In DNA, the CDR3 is TGCGCCAGCAGCGTCAGGGACAATGAGCAGTTCTTC. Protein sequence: CASSVRDNEQFF.

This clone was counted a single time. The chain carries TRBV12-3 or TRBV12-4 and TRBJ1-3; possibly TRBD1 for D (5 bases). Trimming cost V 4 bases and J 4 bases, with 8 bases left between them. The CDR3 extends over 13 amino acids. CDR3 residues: CASSSRGGNTIYF. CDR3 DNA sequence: TGTGCCAGCAGTTCGCGGGGGGGAAACACCATATATTTT.

CDR3 loop: CASRTSGRVYEQFF. DNA of the CDR3: TGTGCCAGTAGAACGAGCGGGAGGGTCTATGAGCAGTTCTTC. The genes are TRBV19 and TRBJ2-1; the match to TRBD2 covers 10 bases. V was clipped by 6 bases and J by 8 bases; unmatched bases: 7. This CDR3 is built from 14 residues. Germline CDR1 reads LNHDA; CDR2 reads SQIVND (reference sequence).

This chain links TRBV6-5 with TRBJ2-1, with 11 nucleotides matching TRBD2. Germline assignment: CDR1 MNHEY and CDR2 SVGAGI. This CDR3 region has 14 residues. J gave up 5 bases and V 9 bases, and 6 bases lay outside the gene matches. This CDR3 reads CASKLAGGHNEQFF. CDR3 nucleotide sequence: TGTGCCAGTAAGCTAGCGGGGGGTCACAATGAGCAGTTCTTC.

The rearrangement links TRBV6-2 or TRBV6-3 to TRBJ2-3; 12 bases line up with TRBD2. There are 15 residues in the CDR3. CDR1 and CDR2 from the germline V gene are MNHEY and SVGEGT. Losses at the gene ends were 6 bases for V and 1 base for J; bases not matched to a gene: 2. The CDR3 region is CASSRLAGGTDTQYF. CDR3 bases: TGTGCCAGCAGCCGACTAGCGGGGGGCACAGATACGCAGTATTTT.

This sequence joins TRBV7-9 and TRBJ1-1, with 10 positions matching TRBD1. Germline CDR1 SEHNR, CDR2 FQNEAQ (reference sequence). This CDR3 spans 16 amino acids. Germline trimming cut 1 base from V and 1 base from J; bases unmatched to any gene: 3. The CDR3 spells CASSLGQGAPNTEAFF. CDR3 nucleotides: TGTGCCAGCAGCTTAGGACAGGGGGCCCCGAACACTGAAGCTTTCTTT.

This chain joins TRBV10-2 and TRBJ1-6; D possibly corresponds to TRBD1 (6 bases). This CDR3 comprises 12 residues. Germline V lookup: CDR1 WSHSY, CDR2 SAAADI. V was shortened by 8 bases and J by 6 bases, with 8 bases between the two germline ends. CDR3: CASRTVNSPLHF. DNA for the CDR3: TGCGCCAGCCGGACAGTTAATTCACCCCTCCACTTT.

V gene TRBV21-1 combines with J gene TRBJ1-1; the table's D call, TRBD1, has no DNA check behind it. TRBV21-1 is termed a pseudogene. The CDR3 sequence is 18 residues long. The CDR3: CASSFDSFRGQVNTEAFF. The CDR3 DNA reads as TGTGCCAGCAGTTTCGATTCCTTCAGGGGGCAGGTGAACACTGAAGCTTTCTTT.

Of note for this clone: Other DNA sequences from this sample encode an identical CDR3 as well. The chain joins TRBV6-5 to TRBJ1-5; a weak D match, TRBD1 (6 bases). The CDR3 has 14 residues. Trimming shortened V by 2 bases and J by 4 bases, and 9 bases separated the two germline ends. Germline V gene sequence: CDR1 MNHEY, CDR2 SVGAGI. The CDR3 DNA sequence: TGTGCCAGCAGTTACGGGGGGGCGAATCAGCCCCAGCATTTT. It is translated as CASSYGGANQPQHF.

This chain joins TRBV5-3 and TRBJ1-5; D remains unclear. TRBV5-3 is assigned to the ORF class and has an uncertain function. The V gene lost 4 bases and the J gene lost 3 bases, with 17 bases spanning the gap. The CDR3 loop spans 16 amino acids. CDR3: CARSRNVILVNQPQHF. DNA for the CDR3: TGTGCCAGAAGCCGAAATGTGATTTTGGTCAATCAGCCCCAGCATTTT.

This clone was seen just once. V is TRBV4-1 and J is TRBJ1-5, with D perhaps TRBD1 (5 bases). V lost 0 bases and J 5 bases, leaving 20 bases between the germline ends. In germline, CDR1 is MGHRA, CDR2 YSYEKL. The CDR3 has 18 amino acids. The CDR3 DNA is TGCGCCAGCAGCCAAGAGGTCCCACAGGCATCTTACGATCAGCCCCAGCATTTT. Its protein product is CASSQEVPQASYDQPQHF.